Listed here is a single TCR beta chain. Profiling relied on immunoSEQ multiplex PCR, and the TCRdb table lists in-frame clones only, not all of them. The repertoire has some 2,400,000 clones, under 97% of them found once; the top ten carry 0.1% to 0.15%. The record originates from a study of shared clonotypes between healthy human individuals. The CDR3 has 13 residues. V was trimmed by 5 bases and J by 4 bases, leaving 11 bases between them. Germline V lookup: CDR1 SGHAT, CDR2 FQDESV (reference sequence). J is TRBJ2-5 and V is TRBV11-1, with D uncertain. The specimen sequenced was naive CD4+ T cells sorted from blood. Documented subset: CD45RA+ positively selected. This TCR was recovered from a man aged 18-30 years in good health. CDR3 sequence (DNA): TGTGCCAGCAGCGCCGAACTCCGAGAGACCCAGTACTTC. Translating gives CASSAELRETQYF.